Listed below are T cell receptor beta chains from one sample, sequenced in a study of CXCR3-negative and CXCR3-positive naive CD8 T cells. TCRdb reprocessed the 5' RACE reads, with one entry per CDR3 protein and no DNA. The sample table includes 90,000 to 95,000 distinct CDR3 sequences. Sequenced input: naive CXCR3- CD8+ T cells from blood. Receptors were obtained from a human donor in good health. Some clones in this sample may be carry-over from other donors' samples. Both conserved end residues are part of each CDR3. The order of the fields is V gene, J gene, CDR3 protein.

>TRBV29-1|TRBJ1-2
CSAPGVSGGYTF
>TRBV7-2|TRBJ2-1
CASTLGEIEQFF
>TRBV10-2|TRBJ2-1
CASSERAYNEQFF
>TRBV20-1|TRBJ1-2
CSARGDRRSFNYGYTF
>TRBV12-3/TRBV12-4|TRBJ2-1
CASSLSGRYYNEQFF
>TRBV12-3/TRBV12-4|TRBJ2-7
CASSLLTATYEQYF
>TRBV7-2|TRBJ2-3
CASSPVAGGVTDTQYF
>TRBV9|TRBJ2-7
CASSKRQSYEQYF
>TRBV21-1|TRBJ2-1
CASSSPGLAESYNEQFF
>TRBV4-1|TRBJ1-1
CASSQGFGNTEAFF
>TRBV2|TRBJ2-3
CASSEMTPGVTDTQYF
>TRBV12-5|TRBJ2-3
CASGLFDDPSKDTQYF
>TRBV29-1|TRBJ2-1
CSVDLAGGYDNEQFF
>TRBV15|TRBJ2-7
CATSRDGVLAGGLLSPFEQYF
>TRBV9|TRBJ2-5
CASSVDPAVSWRGQYF
>TRBV6-5|TRBJ2-1
CASSWGLAENYNEQFF
>TRBV28|TRBJ1-3
CASSALGVPGNTIYF
>TRBV6-2/TRBV6-3|TRBJ1-2
CASSYGPDVHGYTF
>TRBV14|TRBJ2-7
CASSQEGISYEQYF
>TRBV2|TRBJ2-3
CASSESPREGTQYF
>TRBV27|TRBJ2-3
CASSPLISTDTQYF
>TRBV11-2|TRBJ2-7
CASSLDTYEQYF
>TRBV28|TRBJ2-2
CASSLSISGSGTGELFF
>TRBV29-1|TRBJ2-7
CSVELRASYEQYF
>TRBV29-1|TRBJ2-4
CSVEAGAGPGNIQYF
>TRBV2|TRBJ2-5
CASSDLAGESQETQYF
>TRBV5-1|TRBJ1-1
CASSLEGQGEAFF
>TRBV10-2|TRBJ2-5
CASSESRETQYF
>TRBV12-5|TRBJ1-4
CASGLPPFSEEKLFF
>TRBV28|TRBJ1-2
CASSLRANQGGYGYTF
>TRBV28|TRBJ2-7
CASSLYSGGLAEYEQYF
>TRBV20-1|TRBJ2-1
CSASPGTSGGLSYNEQFF
>TRBV29-1|TRBJ2-1
CSVELNNEQFF
>TRBV5-5|TRBJ2-1
CASSSGGTYNEQFF
>TRBV14|TRBJ1-2
CASSQAPQGNYGYTF
>TRBV29-1|TRBJ2-1
CSVEAVYNEQFF
>TRBV29-1|TRBJ2-3
CSAGQAISTDTQYF
>TRBV5-1|TRBJ1-6
CASSLFSGNSPLHF
>TRBV7-9|TRBJ2-7
CASSSTGLDEQYF
>TRBV29-1|TRBJ2-7
CSARDSLSYEQYF
>TRBV11-2|TRBJ2-5
CASEARGGQETQYF